This T cell receptor beta chain was observed in a study of beta chain features in type 1 diabetes. About the research overall: Healthy donors, compared against patients, showed similar age, gender and cell yields. Whole-study results and caveats: The analysis here could not establish whether HLA type shapes TCRB rearrangement. PCR may have favored shorter templates equally in patients and controls. When VDJ junctions were examined, type 1 diabetes patients showed fewer insertions and more deletions.

Germline CDR1 and CDR2: SGHTA and FQGTGA. V trimming: 2 bases; J trimming: 7 bases; junction bases outside the gene matches: 9. The CDR3 has 15 amino acids. What was sequenced were expressed TCRB transcripts, since all of the isolated RNA had been reverse transcribed. Assay used: immunoSEQ multiplex PCR; TCRdb lists only in-frame clones, some missing. The table has about 370,000 clones, less than 15% seen once. With regard to this clone: Its antigen remains unidentified.

The genes are TRBV7-3 and TRBJ2-7; 9 bases match TRBD2. Sequencing was carried out using naive CD4+ T cells from blood. This sequence was found in a woman under 30 in good health. In DNA, the CDR3 is TGTGCCAGCAGCTTACGGCCTAGCGGGGCGGGGGAGCAGTACTTC. Translating it yields CASSLRPSGAGEQYF. Full variable domain (outside the CDR3, taken from reference TRBV7-3 and TRBJ2-7): GAGVSQTPSNKVTEKGKYVELRCDPISGHTALYWYRQSLGQGPEFLIYFQGTGAADDSGLPNDRFFAVRPEGSVSTLKIQRTERGDSAVYLCASSLRPSGAGEQYFGPGTRLTVT.